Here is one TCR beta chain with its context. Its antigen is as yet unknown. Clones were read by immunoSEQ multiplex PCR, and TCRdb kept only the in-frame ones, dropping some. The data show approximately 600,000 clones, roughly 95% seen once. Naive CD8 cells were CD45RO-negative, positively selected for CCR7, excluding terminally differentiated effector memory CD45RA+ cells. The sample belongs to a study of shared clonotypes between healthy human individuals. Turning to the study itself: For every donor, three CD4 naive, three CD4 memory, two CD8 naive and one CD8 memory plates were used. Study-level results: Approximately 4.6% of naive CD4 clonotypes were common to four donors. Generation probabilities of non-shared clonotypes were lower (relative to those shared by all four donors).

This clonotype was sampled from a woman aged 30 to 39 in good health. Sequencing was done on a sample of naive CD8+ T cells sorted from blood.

CDR3 coding DNA: TGTGCCAGCATGGGGGGAATCTACAATGAGCAGTTCTTC. It yields the protein CASMGGIYNEQFF. The chain is built from TRBV7-9 and TRBJ2-1; D possibly corresponds to TRBD2 (6 bases). The CDR3 length is 13 residues. Trimming took off 7 bases at V and 3 bases at J, with 10 bases between the two ends. Germline V gene data show CDR1 as SEHNR and CDR2 as FQNEAQ (reference sequence).